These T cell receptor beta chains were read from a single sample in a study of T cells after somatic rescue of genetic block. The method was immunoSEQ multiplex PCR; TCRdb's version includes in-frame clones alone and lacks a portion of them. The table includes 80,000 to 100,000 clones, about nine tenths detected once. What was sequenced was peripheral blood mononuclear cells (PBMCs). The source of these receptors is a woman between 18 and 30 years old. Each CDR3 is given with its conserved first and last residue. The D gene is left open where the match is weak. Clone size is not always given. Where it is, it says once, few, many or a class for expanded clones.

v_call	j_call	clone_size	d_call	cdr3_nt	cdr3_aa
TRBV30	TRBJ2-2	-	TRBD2	TGTGCCTGGAGTGGGGGGCGGGAGGGCCCGATCGGGGAGCTGTTTTTT	CAWSGGREGPIGELFF
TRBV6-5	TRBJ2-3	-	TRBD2	TGTGCCAGCAGTTACTTGCTAGCGGGAGTTATAGATACGCAGTATTTT	CASSYLLAGVIDTQYF
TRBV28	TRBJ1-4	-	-	TGTGCCAGCAGTCCCGGGGGGACTAATGAAAAACTGTTTTTT	CASSPGGTNEKLFF
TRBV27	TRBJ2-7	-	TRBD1	TGTGCCAGCAGCCCATCCTCTCACAGGGGCCCGGCCGAGCAGTACTTC	CASSPSSHRGPAEQYF
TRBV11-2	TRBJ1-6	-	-	TGTGCCAGCAGCTTAATGTCAGCCAATTCACCCCTCCACTTT	CASSLMSANSPLHF
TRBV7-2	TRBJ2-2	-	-	TGTGCCAGCATGTCGGGAGTTACCGGGGAGCTGTTTTTT	CASMSGVTGELFF
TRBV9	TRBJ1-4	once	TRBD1	TGTGCCAGCAGCCAGGGGGGTAATGAAAAACTGTTTTTT	CASSQGGNEKLFF
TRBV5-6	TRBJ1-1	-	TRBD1	TGTGCCAGCAGCGGCACCGGGACAGCAATACCCACTGAAGCTTTCTTT	CASSGTGTAIPTEAFF
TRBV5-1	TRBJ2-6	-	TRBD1	TGCGCCAGCAGCCCTTTCGGGACAGCGTTCTCTGGGGCCAACGTCCTGACTTTC	CASSPFGTAFSGANVLTF
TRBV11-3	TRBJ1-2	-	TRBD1	TGTGCCAGCAGCCTCGACGTGGGACAGGGGGCCTATGGCTACACCTTC	CASSLDVGQGAYGYTF
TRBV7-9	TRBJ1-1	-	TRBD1	TGTGCCAGCAGCTTTACAGGGGCAGGCACTGAAGCTTTCTTT	CASSFTGAGTEAFF
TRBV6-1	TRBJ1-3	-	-	TGTGCCAGCAGTAAAGAGAGGACGGAACCCGAGGGAAACACCATATATTTT	CASSKERTEPEGNTIYF
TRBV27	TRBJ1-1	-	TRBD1	TGTGCCAGCAGGATCGACAGGGTGGCCCGAACCGAAGCTTTCTTT	CASRIDRVARTEAFF
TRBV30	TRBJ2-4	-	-	TGTGCCTGGAGTGTAGGAGCCAAAAACATTCAGTACTTC	CAWSVGAKNIQYF
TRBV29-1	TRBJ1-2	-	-	TGCAGCGTTGAAGTGGGTTTTTATGGCTACACCTTC	CSVEVGFYGYTF
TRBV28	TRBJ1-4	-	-	TGTGCCAGCAGCCCAAGACAGTTGGCCTACGCGGGTGAAAAACTGTTTTTT	CASSPRQLAYAGEKLFF
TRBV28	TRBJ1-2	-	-	TGTGCCAGCAGTACCGTTGAGACCCATCCCCTAGTACGTGGCTACACCTTC	CASSTVETHPLVRGYTF
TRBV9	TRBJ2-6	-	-	TGTGCCAGCAGCGTTGGAATCTCTGGGGCCAACGTCCTGACTTTC	CASSVGISGANVLTF
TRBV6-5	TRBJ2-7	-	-	TGTGCCAGCAGCCTCCGTGACAGCTCCTACGAGCAGTACTTC	CASSLRDSSYEQYF
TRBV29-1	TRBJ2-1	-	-	TGCAGCGTCGCAATCTCCTACAATGAGCAGTTCTTC	CSVAISYNEQFF
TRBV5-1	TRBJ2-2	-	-	TGCGCCAGCAGCTTGGGGGACACTCACACCGGGGAGCTGTTTTTT	CASSLGDTHTGELFF
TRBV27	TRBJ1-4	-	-	TGTGCCAGCAGCCGTGGACTAGGGGAAAAACTGTTTTTT	CASSRGLGEKLFF
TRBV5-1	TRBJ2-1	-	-	TGCGCCAGCAGCGGGGCCCCTGGCGGAGGTTCTTACAATGAGCAGTTCTTC	CASSGAPGGGSYNEQFF
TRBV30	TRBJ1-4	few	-	TGTGCCTGGGCGACAGCAACTAATGAAAAACTGTTTTTT	CAWATATNEKLFF
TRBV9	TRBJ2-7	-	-	TGTGCCAGCAGCGTAGGATCCGACTCGTCCTACGAGCAGTACTTC	CASSVGSDSSYEQYF